The clone carrying this TCR beta chain was counted at least ten times. This sample is drawn from a study of blood T cell repertoires in COVID-19. The CDR3 spans 12 residues. V lost 7 bases and J lost 10, with 16 bases in between. Clones were sequenced by immunoSEQ multiplex PCR, and TCRdb holds only the in-frame ones, with some missing. The sample consists of a few hundred thousand clones, about 83% of them appearing once. The TCR was taken from a woman in her 30s with COVID-19, enrolled during active disease. The specimen sequenced was peripheral blood. The chain uses TRBV12-3 or TRBV12-4 and TRBJ1-2, with D possibly TRBD1 on 5 matching bases. This CDR3 reads CASTALGGDYTF. CDR3 nucleotide sequence: TGTGCCAGCACCGCGTTGGGGGGAGACTACACCTTC.